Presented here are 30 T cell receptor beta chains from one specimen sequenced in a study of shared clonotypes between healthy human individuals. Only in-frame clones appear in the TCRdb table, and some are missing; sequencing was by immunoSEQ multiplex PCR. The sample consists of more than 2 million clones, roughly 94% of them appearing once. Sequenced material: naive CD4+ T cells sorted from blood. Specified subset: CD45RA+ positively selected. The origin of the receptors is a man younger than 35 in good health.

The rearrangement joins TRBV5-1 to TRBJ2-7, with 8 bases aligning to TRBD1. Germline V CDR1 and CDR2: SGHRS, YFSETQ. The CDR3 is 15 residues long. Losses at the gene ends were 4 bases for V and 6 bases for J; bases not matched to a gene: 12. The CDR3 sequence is CASSPGQGNPGEQYF. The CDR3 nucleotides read TGCGCCAGCAGCCCCGGACAGGGCAACCCGGGCGAGCAGTACTTC.

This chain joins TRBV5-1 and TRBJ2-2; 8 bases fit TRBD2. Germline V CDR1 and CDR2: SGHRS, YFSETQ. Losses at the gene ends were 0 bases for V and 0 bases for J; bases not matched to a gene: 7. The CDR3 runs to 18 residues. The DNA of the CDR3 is TGCGCCAGCAGCTTGGACGGGAGGGCCCCTTCGAACACCGGGGAGCTGTTTTTT. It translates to CASSLDGRAPSNTGELFF.

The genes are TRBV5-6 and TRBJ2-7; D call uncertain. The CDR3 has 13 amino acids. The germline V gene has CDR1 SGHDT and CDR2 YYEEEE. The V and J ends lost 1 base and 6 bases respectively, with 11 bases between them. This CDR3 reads CASSLQALSEQYF. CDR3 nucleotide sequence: TGTGCCAGCAGCTTGCAGGCCCTTAGCGAGCAGTACTTC.

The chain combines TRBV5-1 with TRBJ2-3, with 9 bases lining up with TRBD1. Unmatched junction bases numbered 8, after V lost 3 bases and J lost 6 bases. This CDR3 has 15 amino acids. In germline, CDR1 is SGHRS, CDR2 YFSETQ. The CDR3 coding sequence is TGCGCCAGCAGCTCCGGGGGACAGGGTATTGATACGCAGTATTTT. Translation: CASSSGGQGIDTQYF.

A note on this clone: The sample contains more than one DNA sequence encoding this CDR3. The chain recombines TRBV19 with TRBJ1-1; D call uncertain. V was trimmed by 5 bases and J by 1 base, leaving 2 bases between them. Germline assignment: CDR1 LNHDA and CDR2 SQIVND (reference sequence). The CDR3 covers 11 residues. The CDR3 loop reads CASSRNTEAFF. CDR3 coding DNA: TGTGCCAGTAGTCGGAACACTGAAGCTTTCTTT.

The CDR3 sequence is CASSLDGGGGTDTQYF. The CDR3 DNA reads TGTGCCAGCAGCTTAGATGGAGGGGGGGGAACAGATACGCAGTATTTT. This chain links TRBV11-2 with TRBJ2-3; D may be TRBD2 (7 bases). The CDR3 consists of 16 residues. V lost 0 bases to trimming and J lost 3 bases, with 13 bases between them. The germline gives CDR1 SGHAT, CDR2 FQNNGV.

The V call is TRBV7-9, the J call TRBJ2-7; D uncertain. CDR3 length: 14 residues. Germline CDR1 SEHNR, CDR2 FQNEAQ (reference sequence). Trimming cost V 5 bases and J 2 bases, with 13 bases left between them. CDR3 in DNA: TGTGCCAGCAGCCTGTTAGTCTTCCCCTACGAGCAGTACTTC. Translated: CASSLLVFPYEQYF. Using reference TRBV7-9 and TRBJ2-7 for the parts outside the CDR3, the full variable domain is DTGVSQNPRHKITKRGQNVTFRCDPISEHNRLYWYRQTLGQGPEFLTYFQNEAQLEKSRLLSDRFSAERPKGSFSTLEIQRTEQGDSAMYLCASSLLVFPYEQYFGPGTRLTVT.

CDR3 coding DNA: TGCAGTGCTTTATGGGTCTACGAGCAGTACTTC. Residues: CSALWVYEQYF. The chain carries TRBV20-1 and TRBJ2-7, with D uncertain. This CDR3 is built from 11 residues. V was clipped by 5 bases and J by 3 bases, with 8 bases between them. Germline V gene sequence: CDR1 DFQATT, CDR2 SNEGSKA (reference sequence).

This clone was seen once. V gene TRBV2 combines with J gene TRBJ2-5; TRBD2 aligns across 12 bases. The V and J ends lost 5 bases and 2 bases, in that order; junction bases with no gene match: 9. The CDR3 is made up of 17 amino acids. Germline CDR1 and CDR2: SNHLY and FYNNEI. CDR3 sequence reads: CASSSRLAGADQETQYF. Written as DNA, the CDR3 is TGTGCCAGCAGTAGCCGACTAGCGGGGGCGGATCAAGAGACCCAGTACTTC. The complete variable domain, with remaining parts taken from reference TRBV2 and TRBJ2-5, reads EPEVTQTPSHQVTQMGQEVILRCVPISNHLYFYWYRQILGQKVEFLVSFYNNEISEKSEIFDDQFSVERPDGSNFTLKIRSTKLEDSAMYFCASSSRLAGADQETQYFGPGTRLLVL.

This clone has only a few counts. The CDR3: CASSSGQFGNQPQHF. CDR3 nucleotide sequence: TGTGCCAGCAGCTCCGGACAGTTTGGGAATCAGCCCCAGCATTTT. V gene TRBV28 combines with J gene TRBJ1-5; a weak D match, TRBD1 (6 bases). This CDR3 contains 15 residues. CDR1 and CDR2 (germline): MDHEN, SYDVKM. V lost 6 bases, J lost 4 bases, and 16 bases lay in between.

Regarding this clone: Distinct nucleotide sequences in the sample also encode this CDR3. CDR3 nucleotide sequence: TGTGCCAGCAGTGGTCAGGGGGCTTACGAGCAGTACTTC. This codes for CASSGQGAYEQYF. J is TRBJ2-7 and V is TRBV2; 8 bases map to TRBD1. Germline V lookup: CDR1 SNHLY, CDR2 FYNNEI. Germline trimming cut 4 bases from V and 4 bases from J; bases unmatched to any gene: 3. This CDR3 region has 13 residues.

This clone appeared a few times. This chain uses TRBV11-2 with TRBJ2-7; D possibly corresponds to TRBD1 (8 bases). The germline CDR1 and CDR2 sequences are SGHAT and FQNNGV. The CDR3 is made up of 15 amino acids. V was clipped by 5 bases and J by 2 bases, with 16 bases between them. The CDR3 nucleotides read TGTGCCAGCAGCGCTTTACAGGGGGGGGCCTACGAGCAGTACTTC. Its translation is CASSALQGGAYEQYF.

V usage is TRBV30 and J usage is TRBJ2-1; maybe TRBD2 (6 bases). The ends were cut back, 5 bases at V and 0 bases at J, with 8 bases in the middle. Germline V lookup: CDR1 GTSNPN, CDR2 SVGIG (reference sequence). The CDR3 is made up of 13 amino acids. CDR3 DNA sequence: TGTGCCTGGCAGGGAGGCTCCTACAATGAGCAGTTCTTC. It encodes CAWQGGSYNEQFF.

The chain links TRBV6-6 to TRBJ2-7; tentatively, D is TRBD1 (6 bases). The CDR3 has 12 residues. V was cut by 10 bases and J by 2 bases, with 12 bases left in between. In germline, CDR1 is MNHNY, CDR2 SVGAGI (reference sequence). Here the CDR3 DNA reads TGTGCCACCCAAGGACAGCCCTACGAGCAGTACTTC. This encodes CATQGQPYEQYF.

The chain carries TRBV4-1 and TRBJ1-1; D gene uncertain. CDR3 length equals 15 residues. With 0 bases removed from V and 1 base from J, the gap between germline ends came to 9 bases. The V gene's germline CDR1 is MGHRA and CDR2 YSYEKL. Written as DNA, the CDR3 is TGCGCCAGCAGCCAAGATTCGGTGCCGAACACTGAAGCTTTCTTT. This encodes CASSQDSVPNTEAFF.

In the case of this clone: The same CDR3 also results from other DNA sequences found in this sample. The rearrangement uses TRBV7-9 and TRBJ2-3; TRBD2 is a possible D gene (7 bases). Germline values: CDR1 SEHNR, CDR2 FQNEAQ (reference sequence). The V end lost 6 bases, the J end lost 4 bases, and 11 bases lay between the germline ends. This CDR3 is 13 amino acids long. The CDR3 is CASSLGGPDTQYF. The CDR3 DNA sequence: TGTGCCAGCAGTCTGGGGGGGCCAGATACGCAGTATTTT.

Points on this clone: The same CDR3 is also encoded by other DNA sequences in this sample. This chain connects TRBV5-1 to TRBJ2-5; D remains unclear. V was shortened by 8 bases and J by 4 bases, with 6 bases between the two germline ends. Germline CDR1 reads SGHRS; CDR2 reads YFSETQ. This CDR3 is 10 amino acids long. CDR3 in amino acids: CASSSETQYF. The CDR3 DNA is TGCGCCAGTTCCTCAGAGACCCAGTACTTC.

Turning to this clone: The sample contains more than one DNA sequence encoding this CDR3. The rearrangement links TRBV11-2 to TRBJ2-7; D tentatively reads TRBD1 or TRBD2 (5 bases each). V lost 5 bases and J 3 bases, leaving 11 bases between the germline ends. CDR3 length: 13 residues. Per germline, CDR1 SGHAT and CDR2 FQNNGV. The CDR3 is CASSLGRIYEQYF. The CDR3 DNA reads TGTGCCAGCAGCCTGGGACGGATCTACGAGCAGTACTTC.

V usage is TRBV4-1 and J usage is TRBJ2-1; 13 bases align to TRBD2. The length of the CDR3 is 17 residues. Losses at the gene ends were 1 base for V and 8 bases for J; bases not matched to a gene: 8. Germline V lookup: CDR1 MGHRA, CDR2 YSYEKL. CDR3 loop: CASSQGRRTSGSHEQFF. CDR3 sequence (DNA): TGCGCCAGCAGCCAAGGTCGAAGGACTAGCGGGAGCCATGAGCAGTTCTTC.

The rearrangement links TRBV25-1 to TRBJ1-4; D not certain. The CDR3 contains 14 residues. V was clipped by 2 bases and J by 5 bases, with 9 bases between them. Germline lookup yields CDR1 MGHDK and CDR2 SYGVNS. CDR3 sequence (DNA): TGTGCCAGCAGTGAACGGGGAGGGAATGAAAAACTGTTTTTT. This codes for CASSERGGNEKLFF. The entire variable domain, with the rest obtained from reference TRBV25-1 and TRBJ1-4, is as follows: EADIYQTPRYLVIGTGKKITLECSQTMGHDKMYWYQQDPGMELHLIHYSYGVNSTEKGDLSSESTVSRIRTEHFPLTLESARPSHTSQYLCASSERGGNEKLFFGSGTQLSVL.

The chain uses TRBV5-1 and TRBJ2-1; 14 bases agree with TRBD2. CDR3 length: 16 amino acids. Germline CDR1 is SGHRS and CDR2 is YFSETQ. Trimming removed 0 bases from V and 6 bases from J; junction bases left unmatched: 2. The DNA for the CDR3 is TGCGCCAGCAGCTTGGGACTAGCGGGAGGGGTCAATGAGCAGTTCTTC. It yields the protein CASSLGLAGGVNEQFF. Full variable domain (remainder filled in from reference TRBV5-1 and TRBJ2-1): KAGVTQTPRYLIKTRGQQVTLSCSPISGHRSVSWYQQTPGQGLQFLFEYFSETQRNKGNFPGRFSGRQFSNSRSEMNVSTLELGDSALYLCASSLGLAGGVNEQFFGPGTRLTVL.

CDR3 nucleotide sequence: TGTGCCAGCTCCCCCGGCGGGAGGGCTCAGCCCCAGCATTTT. Translating gives CASSPGGRAQPQHF. This chain links TRBV18 with TRBJ1-5; no clear D gene. Germline assignment: CDR1 KGHSH and CDR2 LQKENI. This CDR3 spans 14 amino acids. V gave up 6 bases and J gave up 6 bases, with 15 bases separating them.

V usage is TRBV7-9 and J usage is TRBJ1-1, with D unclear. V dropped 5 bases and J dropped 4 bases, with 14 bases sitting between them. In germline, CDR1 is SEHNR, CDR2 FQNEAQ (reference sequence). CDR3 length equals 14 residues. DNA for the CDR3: TGTGCCAGCAGCCCCTCCTCTGCGACCACTGAAGCTTTCTTT. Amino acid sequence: CASSPSSATTEAFF.

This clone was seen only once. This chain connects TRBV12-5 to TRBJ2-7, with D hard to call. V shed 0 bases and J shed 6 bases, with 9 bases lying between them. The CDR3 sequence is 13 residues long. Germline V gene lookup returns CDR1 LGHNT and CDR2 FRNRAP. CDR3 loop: CASGLVSVGEQYF. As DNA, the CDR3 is TGTGCTAGTGGTTTGGTATCCGTCGGCGAGCAGTACTTC.

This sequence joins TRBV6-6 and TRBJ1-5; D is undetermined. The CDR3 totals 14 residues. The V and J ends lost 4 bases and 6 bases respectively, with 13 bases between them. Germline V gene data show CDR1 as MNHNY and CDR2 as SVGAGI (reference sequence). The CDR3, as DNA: TGTGCCAGCAGTTGGCGGGATCGCCTTCAGCCCCAGCATTTT. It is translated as CASSWRDRLQPQHF.

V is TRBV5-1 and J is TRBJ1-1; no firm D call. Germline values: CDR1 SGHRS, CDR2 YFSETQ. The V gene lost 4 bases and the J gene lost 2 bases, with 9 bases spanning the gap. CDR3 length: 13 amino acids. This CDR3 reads CASSTDPNTEAFF. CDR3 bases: TGCGCCAGCAGCACAGATCCTAACACTGAAGCTTTCTTT.

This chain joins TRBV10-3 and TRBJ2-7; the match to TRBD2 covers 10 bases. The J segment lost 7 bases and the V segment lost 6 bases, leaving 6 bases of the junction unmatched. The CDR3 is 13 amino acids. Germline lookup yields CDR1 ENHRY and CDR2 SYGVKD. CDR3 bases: TGTGCCATCAGGGCTAGCGGGGGCGATGAGCAGTACTTC. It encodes CAIRASGGDEQYF.

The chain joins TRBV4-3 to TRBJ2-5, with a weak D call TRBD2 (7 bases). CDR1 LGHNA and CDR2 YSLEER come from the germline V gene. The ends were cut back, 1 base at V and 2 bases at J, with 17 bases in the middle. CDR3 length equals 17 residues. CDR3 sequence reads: CASSQGRGGAGQETQYF. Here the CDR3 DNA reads TGCGCCAGCAGCCAAGGCAGGGGAGGGGCCGGGCAAGAGACCCAGTACTTC.

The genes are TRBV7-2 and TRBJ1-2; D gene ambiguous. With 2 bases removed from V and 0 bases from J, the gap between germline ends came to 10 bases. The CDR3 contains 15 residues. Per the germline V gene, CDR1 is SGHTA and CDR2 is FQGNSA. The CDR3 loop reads CASSLTSGANYGYTF. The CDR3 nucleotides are TGTGCCAGCAGCTTAACCAGTGGGGCTAACTATGGCTACACCTTC.

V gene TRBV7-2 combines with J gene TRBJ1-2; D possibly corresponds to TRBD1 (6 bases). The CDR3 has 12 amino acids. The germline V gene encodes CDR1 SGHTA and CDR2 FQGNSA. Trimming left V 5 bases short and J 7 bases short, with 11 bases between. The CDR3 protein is CASSIDRFGYTF. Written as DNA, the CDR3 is TGTGCCAGCAGCATTGACAGGTTTGGCTACACCTTC.